Shown below are 18 T cell receptor beta chains from a single sample sequenced in a study of technical replicates of blood from a handful of donors. Profiling relied on immunoSEQ multiplex PCR, and the TCRdb table lists in-frame clones only, not all of them. The sample shows around 100,000 clones, about 95% of them seen only once. Sequenced material: T cells isolated from PBMCs. The receptors derive from a human donor in good health.

The chain recombines TRBV19 with TRBJ2-1; D remains ambiguous. Germline CDR1 is LNHDA and CDR2 is SQIVND (reference sequence). The CDR3 extends over 16 amino acids. Trimming left V 7 bases short and J 6 bases short, with 22 bases between. DNA for the CDR3: TGTGCCAGTACCCCGTCGACACCCAGACCTATCAATGAGCAGTTCTTC. Residues: CASTPSTPRPINEQFF.

The J gene is TRBJ2-7, the V gene TRBV28; 11 nucleotides align to TRBD2. V lost 1 base, J lost 5 bases, and 7 bases stayed unmatched. The CDR3 extends over 16 amino acids. Germline CDR1 MDHEN, CDR2 SYDVKM. CDR3 in amino acids: CASSLLAGGQLDEQYF. The CDR3 DNA is TGTGCCAGCAGTTTATTAGCGGGAGGGCAGTTAGACGAGCAGTACTTC. Full variable domain (rest looked up from reference TRBV28 and TRBJ2-7): DVKVTQSSRYLVKRTGEKVFLECVQDMDHENMFWYRQDPGLGLRLIYFSYDVKMKEKGDIPEGYSVSREKKERFSLILESASTNQTSMYLCASSLLAGGQLDEQYFGPGTRLTVT.

The chain carries TRBV2 and TRBJ1-1; 7 nucleotides match TRBD1. Germline V gives CDR1 SNHLY, CDR2 FYNNEI. This CDR3 region has 15 residues. V lost 4 bases and J lost 0; bases outside the gene matches: 5. The CDR3 DNA reads as TGTGCCAGCAGTGGACAGGGACAAATGAACACTGAAGCTTTCTTT. Its translation is CASSGQGQMNTEAFF.

Notes on this clone: A read error may account for a junction end that differs from germline. The chain combines TRBV7-3 with TRBJ2-3, with 12 bases fitting TRBD2. CDR1 and CDR2 from the germline V gene are SGHTA and FQGTGA. The CDR3 is made up of 17 amino acids. The CDR3 DNA sequence: TGTGCCAGCAGTCACTCGGCGACTAGCGGGAGCAGAGATACGCAGTATTTT. Encoded protein: CASSHSATSGSRDTQYF.

The rearrangement uses TRBV9 and TRBJ2-3; TRBD2 aligns across 12 bases. The CDR3 has 16 amino acids. CDR1 and CDR2 (germline): SGDLS, YYNGEE. The trim removed 2 bases at V and 2 bases at J, leaving 3 bases unmatched. The CDR3 region is CASSVGTSGHTDTQYF. In nucleotides, the CDR3 is TGTGCCAGCAGCGTGGGGACTAGCGGGCACACAGATACGCAGTATTTT.

This clone was found a few times. The chain has TRBV2 and TRBJ2-3; 15 bases map to TRBD2. Germline trimming cut 7 bases from V and 0 bases from J; bases unmatched to any gene: 17. The CDR3 spans 21 residues. Per germline, CDR1 SNHLY and CDR2 FYNNEI. The DNA for the CDR3 is TGTGCCAGCATTGACCCTATCGGACTAGCGGGAGGGCAAACTAGCACAGATACGCAGTATTTT. Its translation: CASIDPIGLAGGQTSTDTQYF.

The genes are TRBV9 and TRBJ2-6; D is perhaps TRBD2 (5 bases). Germline values: CDR1 SGDLS, CDR2 YYNGEE. The ends were cut back, 2 bases at V and 4 bases at J, with 10 bases in the middle. CDR3 length: 15 residues. This CDR3 is CASSVTGSGANVLTF. CDR3 DNA: TGTGCCAGCAGCGTTACGGGGTCCGGGGCCAACGTCCTGACTTTC.

The gene calls are TRBV13 and TRBJ2-1; no clear D gene. The V end lost 1 base, the J end lost 0 bases, and 7 bases lay between the germline ends. The germline V gene encodes CDR1 PRHDT and CDR2 FYEKMQ (reference sequence). The CDR3 sequence is 15 residues long. The CDR3 loop is CASSLAVNSYNEQFF. The CDR3 nucleotides are TGTGCCAGCAGCTTAGCGGTTAACTCCTACAATGAGCAGTTCTTC.

The V call is TRBV19, the J call TRBJ2-1; 8 bases align to TRBD2. J lost 0 bases, V lost 4 bases, and 2 bases had no gene match. Germline loops: CDR1 LNHDA, CDR2 SQIVND (reference sequence). This CDR3 contains 15 residues. The CDR3 loop reads CASSTSGSSYNEQFF. CDR3 DNA: TGTGCCAGTAGTACGAGCGGGAGCTCCTACAATGAGCAGTTCTTC.

V gene TRBV19 combines with J gene TRBJ1-1; TRBD1 matches 7 bases. CDR1 LNHDA and CDR2 SQIVND come from the germline V gene (reference sequence). The CDR3 has 14 amino acids. V lost 4 bases to trimming and J lost 7 bases; unmatched junction nucleotides: 9. The CDR3 nucleotides are TGTGCCAGTAGTACCAGACAGGGAAGTAATGAAGCTTTCTTT. Its protein product is CASSTRQGSNEAFF.

This chain connects TRBV9 to TRBJ2-7; no clear D. V was pared by 0 bases and J by 7 bases, with 11 bases between. Germline CDR1 and CDR2: SGDLS and YYNGEE. The CDR3 length is 13 residues. CDR3 DNA: TGTGCCAGCAGCGTAGGTAATAGAATGGAGCAGTACTTC. Its translation is CASSVGNRMEQYF.

This chain connects TRBV29-1 to TRBJ2-3; 9 bases align to TRBD1. From germline, CDR1 is SQVTM and CDR2 ANQGSEA. The CDR3 has 14 residues. V lost 2 bases and J lost 4; bases outside the gene matches: 4. As DNA, the CDR3 is TGCAGCGTTGAAACAGGGGGCAGTGCAGATACGCAGTATTTT. Amino acids: CSVETGGSADTQYF.

The J gene is TRBJ1-4, the V gene TRBV5-6; D not certain. Germline values: CDR1 SGHDT, CDR2 YYEEEE. The CDR3 totals 12 residues. V was trimmed by 3 bases and J by 10 bases, leaving 10 bases between them. The CDR3 DNA follows: TGTGCCAGCAGCTATATGGAGTCAAAACTGTTTTTT. Its protein product is CASSYMESKLFF.

The rearrangement links TRBV11-3 to TRBJ2-1, with D maybe TRBD1 (6 bases). This CDR3 contains 17 residues. Trimming took 5 bases from V and 4 from J, leaving 21 bases between them. Per the germline V gene, CDR1 is SGHNT and CDR2 is YENEEA. DNA of the CDR3: TGTGCCAGCAGCCCCCCAAGTAAGGTGGGGGCATACAATGAGCAGTTCTTC. Translated: CASSPPSKVGAYNEQFF.

CDR3 DNA sequence: TGTGCCAGCAGCAAATCCCACGACAGGGGGCCGAACAATCAGCCCCAGCATTTT. This sequence encodes CASSKSHDRGPNNQPQHF. The chain recombines TRBV21-1 with TRBJ1-5; the DNA was not compared with TRBD1, the D call given in the table. TRBV21-1 represents a pseudogene. The CDR3 is 18 amino acids.

This chain joins TRBV19 and TRBJ1-5; possibly TRBD1 for D (5 bases). The CDR3 length is 14 residues. CDR1 LNHDA and CDR2 SQIVND come from the germline V gene (reference sequence). V was pared by 3 bases and J by 7 bases, with 13 bases between. Here the CDR3 reads CASSMAGLGQPQHF. Written as DNA, the CDR3 is TGTGCCAGTAGTATGGCAGGGCTGGGACAGCCCCAGCATTTT.

The chain employs TRBV19 and TRBJ1-5, with D perhaps TRBD1 (6 bases). V was pared by 0 bases and J by 7 bases, with 16 bases between. CDR3 length: 16 amino acids. CDR1 and CDR2 (germline): LNHDA, SQIVND (reference sequence). The CDR3 coding sequence is TGTGCCAGTAGTATAGAGGTGGTACAGGGTGGGCAGCCCCAGCATTTT. This encodes CASSIEVVQGGQPQHF.

The CDR3 protein is CASSITSGWYNEQFF. As DNA, the CDR3 is TGTGCCAGTAGTATTACTAGCGGGTGGTACAATGAGCAGTTCTTC. V usage is TRBV19 and J usage is TRBJ2-1; TRBD2 aligns across 9 bases. The germline V gene encodes CDR1 LNHDA and CDR2 SQIVND (reference sequence). V was clipped by 3 bases and J by 4 bases; unmatched bases: 4. The CDR3 loop spans 15 amino acids.